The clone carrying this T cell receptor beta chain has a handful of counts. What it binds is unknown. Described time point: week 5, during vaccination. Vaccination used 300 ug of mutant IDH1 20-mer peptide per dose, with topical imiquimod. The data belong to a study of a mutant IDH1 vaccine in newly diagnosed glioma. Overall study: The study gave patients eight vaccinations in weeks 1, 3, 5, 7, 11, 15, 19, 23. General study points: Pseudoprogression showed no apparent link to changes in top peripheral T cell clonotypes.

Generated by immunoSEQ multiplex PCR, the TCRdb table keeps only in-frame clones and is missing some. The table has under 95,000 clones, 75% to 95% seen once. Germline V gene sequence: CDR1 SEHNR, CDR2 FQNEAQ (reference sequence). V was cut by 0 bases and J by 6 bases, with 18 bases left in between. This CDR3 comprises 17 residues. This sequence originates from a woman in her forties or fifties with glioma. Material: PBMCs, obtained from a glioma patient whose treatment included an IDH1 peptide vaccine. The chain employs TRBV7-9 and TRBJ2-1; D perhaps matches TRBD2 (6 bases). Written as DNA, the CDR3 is TGTGCCAGCAGCTTAGCGCCCGGGGAGGTCCCGCCCAATGAGCAGTTCTTC. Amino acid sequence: CASSLAPGEVPPNEQFF.